These 30 T cell receptor beta chains originate from one sample sequenced in a study of cytomegalovirus exposure and HLA in healthy donors. PCR employed 60 Vbeta and 13 Jbeta primers. Method: immunoSEQ multiplex PCR; TCRdb's copy keeps in-frame clones and lacks some. Its table lists 150,000 or so clones. Sequenced sample: PBMCs. All receptors derive from a woman aged 50 to 60 in good health and CMV-seronegative.

The rearrangement joins TRBV28 to TRBJ1-1, with D maybe TRBD1 (6 bases). The CDR3 covers 15 residues. Between the trimmed V and J ends, which lost 5 bases and 10 bases, there was a span of 23 bases. The germline V gene encodes CDR1 MDHEN and CDR2 SYDVKM. The chain's CDR3 is CASSLGQISGWAAFF. CDR3 nucleotide sequence: TGTGCCAGCAGTCTGGGACAAATTAGTGGATGGGCAGCTTTCTTT.

The chain links TRBV29-1 to TRBJ2-1, with TRBD1 matching over 9 bases. Germline V gene sequence: CDR1 SQVTM, CDR2 ANQGSEA. This CDR3 has 13 residues. With V trimmed by 5 bases and J by 8 bases, 7 bases remained unmatched. CDR3 nucleotides: TGCAGCGTTAACCGGGACAGGGCCCATGAGCAGTTCTTC. Residues: CSVNRDRAHEQFF.

The rearrangement links TRBV4-3 to TRBJ1-4; 12 positions agree with TRBD1. Trimming removed 4 bases from V and 14 bases from J; junction bases left unmatched: 8. CDR1 LGHNA and CDR2 YSLEER come from the germline V gene. This CDR3 spans 14 amino acids. DNA for the CDR3: TGCGCCAGCAGCCGGTGGGACAGGGGGCAGGTGCTGTTTTTT. Encoded protein: CASSRWDRGQVLFF.

This chain links TRBV9 with TRBJ1-6; tentative D call: TRBD1 (6 bases). The CDR3 has 15 residues. The V gene's germline CDR1 is SGDLS and CDR2 YYNGEE. The ends were cut back, 6 bases at V and 7 bases at J, with 17 bases in the middle. The CDR3 region has the DNA TGTGCCAGCACCCTAGGGGGGGTTGAGAATTCACCCCTCCACTTT. Protein product: CASTLGGVENSPLHF.

This chain uses TRBV7-2 with TRBJ2-3; TRBD2 matches at 8 bases. Per germline, CDR1 SGHTA and CDR2 FQGNSA. The CDR3 is 16 residues long. The J segment lost 6 bases and the V segment lost 1 base, leaving 9 bases of the junction unmatched. CDR3 sequence reads: CASSLGLAQLSDTQYF. DNA for the CDR3: TGTGCCAGCAGCTTAGGACTAGCGCAGTTATCCGATACGCAGTATTTT.

The genes are TRBV18 and TRBJ1-2; 8 nucleotides line up with TRBD1. J lost 0 bases, V lost 6 bases, and 6 bases had no gene match. The CDR3 totals 15 residues. CDR1 and CDR2 from the germline V gene are KGHSH and LQKENI. The CDR3 coding sequence is TGTGCCAGCTCCCCCGGACAGGGAGCTAACTATGGCTACACCTTC. It specifies CASSPGQGANYGYTF.

The DNA for the CDR3 is TGCGCCAGCAGCTACAGGCTTGGGAATCAGCCCCAGCATTTT. Amino acid sequence: CASSYRLGNQPQHF. The gene calls are TRBV5-1 and TRBJ1-5; D is possibly TRBD1 (5 bases). Trimming cost V 3 bases and J 4 bases, with 11 bases left between them. The CDR3 extends over 14 amino acids. Germline CDR1 is SGHRS and CDR2 is YFSETQ. Filled out from reference TRBV5-1 and TRBJ1-5, the complete variable domain reads KAGVTQTPRYLIKTRGQQVTLSCSPISGHRSVSWYQQTPGQGLQFLFEYFSETQRNKGNFPGRFSGRQFSNSRSEMNVSTLELGDSALYLCASSYRLGNQPQHFGDGTRLSIL.

The rearrangement uses TRBV27 and TRBJ2-7; TRBD1 matches at 7 bases. The CDR3 contains 14 residues. V was pared by 2 bases and J by 4 bases, with 5 bases of the junction left unmatched. Germline CDR1 and CDR2: MNHEY and SMNVEV (reference sequence). This CDR3 reads CASSLRDRGYEQYF. The CDR3, as DNA: TGTGCCAGCAGTTTAAGGGACAGAGGGTACGAGCAGTACTTC.

This sequence joins TRBV5-1 and TRBJ2-7; TRBD1 is a possible D gene (5 bases). CDR1 and CDR2 from the germline V gene are SGHRS and YFSETQ. The ends were cut back, 1 base at V and 0 bases at J, with 8 bases in the middle. The CDR3 has 14 residues. CDR3 nucleotides: TGCGCCAGCAGCTTGAATCAGGGCTCCTACGAGCAGTACTTC. It encodes CASSLNQGSYEQYF.

The chain joins TRBV7-9 to TRBJ2-1; TRBD2 matches at 10 bases. Trimming cost V 5 bases and J 8 bases; bases outside gene matches: 12. The CDR3 has 16 amino acids. Germline lookup yields CDR1 SEHNR and CDR2 FQNEAQ (reference sequence). The CDR3: CASSPPAGGPLDEQFF. CDR3 sequence (DNA): TGTGCCAGCAGCCCTCCAGCGGGAGGGCCGTTAGATGAGCAGTTCTTC.

The chain combines TRBV9 with TRBJ2-1; 11 bases are shared with TRBD2. The CDR3 contains 16 residues. V shed 4 bases, J shed 6 bases, and the junction held 9 bases outside the gene matches. Germline CDR1 and CDR2: SGDLS and YYNGEE. The CDR3, as DNA: TGTGCCAGCAGCCCTGAGACTAGCGGGATGGCCAATGAGCAGTTCTTC. This translates into CASSPETSGMANEQFF.

The CDR3 here is CASSSWYAGNTEAFF. The CDR3 nucleotides read TGTGCCAGCAGCTCCTGGTATGCAGGGAACACTGAAGCTTTCTTT. The chain carries TRBV7-8 and TRBJ1-1; D gene ambiguous. The V end was cut by 4 bases, the J end by 1 base, with 13 bases between. The CDR3 length is 15 residues. Germline V gives CDR1 SGHVS, CDR2 FQNEAQ.

The J gene is TRBJ1-5, the V gene TRBV19; TRBD1 matches 10 bases. Per germline, CDR1 LNHDA and CDR2 SQIVND (reference sequence). This CDR3 contains 15 residues. Trimming removed 5 bases from V and 2 bases from J; junction bases left unmatched: 3. The CDR3, as DNA: TGTGCCAGTAGTGGGACAGGGGTAGGCAATCAGCCCCAGCATTTT. It yields the protein CASSGTGVGNQPQHF. Supplemented by reference TRBV19 and TRBJ1-5, the full variable domain reads DGGITQSPKYLFRKEGQNVTLSCEQNLNHDAMYWYRQDPGQGLRLIYYSQIVNDFQKGDIAEGYSVSREKKESFPLTVTSAQKNPTAFYLCASSGTGVGNQPQHFGDGTRLSIL.

As for this clone: Other nucleotide sequences in the sample specify the same CDR3. The rearrangement joins TRBV7-6 to TRBJ1-1, with D perhaps TRBD1 (6 bases). The CDR3 runs to 13 residues. Per germline, CDR1 SGHVS and CDR2 FNYEAQ. V was shortened by 6 bases and J by 1 base, with 9 bases between the two germline ends. Written as DNA, the CDR3 is TGTGCCAGCAGTTCGGACAGGAACACTGAAGCTTTCTTT. Its protein product is CASSSDRNTEAFF.

V gene TRBV6-6 combines with J gene TRBJ2-7, with D tentatively TRBD1 (6 bases). Germline CDR1 MNHNY, CDR2 SVGAGI (reference sequence). The CDR3 sequence is 14 residues long. The V gene lost 0 bases and the J gene lost 6 bases, with 12 bases spanning the gap. Here the CDR3 reads CASSYSMGRGEQYF. The DNA of the CDR3 is TGTGCCAGCAGTTACTCGATGGGCAGGGGCGAGCAGTACTTC.

In DNA, the CDR3 is TGTGCCAGCAGCCCCCCCGGGACTAGCAAAAACATTCAGTACTTC. The encoded protein is CASSPPGTSKNIQYF. The rearrangement joins TRBV28 to TRBJ2-4; 8 positions agree with TRBD2. Germline V gene sequence: CDR1 MDHEN, CDR2 SYDVKM. This CDR3 region has 15 residues. V was clipped by 6 bases and J by 3 bases; unmatched bases: 7.

CDR3 residues: CASSGTGINTEAFF. As DNA, the CDR3 is TGTGCCAGCAGCGGGACAGGAATTAACACTGAAGCTTTCTTT. V is TRBV7-8 and J is TRBJ1-1, with 8 bases that match TRBD1. Per the germline V gene, CDR1 is SGHVS and CDR2 is FQNEAQ. Losses at the gene ends were 5 bases for V and 2 bases for J; bases not matched to a gene: 4. The CDR3 is 14 residues long.

The J gene is TRBJ2-3, the V gene TRBV5-1; perhaps TRBD1 as D (5 bases). The germline V gene has CDR1 SGHRS and CDR2 YFSETQ. This CDR3 is built from 16 residues. The V gene lost 0 bases and the J gene lost 4 bases, with 15 bases spanning the gap. CDR3 in amino acids: CASSLEGTPGPDTQYF. DNA for the CDR3: TGCGCCAGCAGCTTGGAAGGTACGCCAGGGCCAGATACGCAGTATTTT.

Concerning this clone itself: The junction departs from the called germline gene at one end, perhaps through a read error. V usage is TRBV7-7 and J usage is TRBJ2-5, with 7 bases matching TRBD1. The CDR3 is made up of 14 amino acids. The germline V gene encodes CDR1 SSHAT and CDR2 FNYEAQ (reference sequence). CDR3 in DNA: TGTGCTAGCAGCACCGGGGCCAGGGGGGAGACCCAGTACTTC. It yields the protein CASSTGARGETQYF.

J is TRBJ2-2 and V is TRBV19; 7 positions agree with TRBD1. Looked up from germline, CDR1 is LNHDA and CDR2 is SQIVND (reference sequence). The CDR3 is 17 amino acids. The V gene end was trimmed by 3 bases and the J gene end by 0 bases; junction bases not matched to a gene: 7. CDR3 in DNA: TGTGCCAGTAGTATTTCCTCCACAGGGGCGAACACCGGGGAGCTGTTTTTT. Its protein is CASSISSTGANTGELFF.

This chain connects TRBV11-2 to TRBJ1-1; possibly TRBD1 for D (6 bases). Germline lookup yields CDR1 SGHAT and CDR2 FQNNGV. The CDR3 covers 13 residues. The V end lost 0 bases, the J end lost 5 bases, and 7 bases lay between the germline ends. This chain's CDR3 is CASSLDRGTEAFF. The CDR3 DNA reads as TGTGCCAGCAGCTTAGACAGGGGAACTGAAGCTTTCTTT.

The chain links TRBV7-2 to TRBJ2-7; D is unclear. This CDR3 is built from 16 residues. The V gene's germline CDR1 is SGHTA and CDR2 FQGNSA. Trimming took off 2 bases at V and 3 bases at J, with 17 bases between the two ends. CDR3 nucleotide sequence: TGTGCCAGCAGCTTATACAACGCCGCCAGAGGCTACGAGCAGTACTTC. Residues: CASSLYNAARGYEQYF.

The CDR3 bases are TGTGCCAGCAGCCGTAGCGGGAGTGTAGAGACCCAGTACTTC. It encodes CASSRSGSVETQYF. The chain recombines TRBV7-2 with TRBJ2-5, with 9 bases fitting TRBD2. CDR3 size: 14 residues. After removal of 5 bases from V and 4 bases from J, the junction contained 5 bases not matched to a gene. Per the germline V gene, CDR1 is SGHTA and CDR2 is FQGNSA.

CDR3 nucleotides: TGTGCCACCGCGACTAACCCCTACAATGAGCAGTTCTTC. As protein: CATATNPYNEQFF. This rearrangement joins TRBV5-6 to TRBJ2-1, with D maybe TRBD2 (5 bases). CDR3 length equals 13 residues. Trimming stripped 9 bases from V and 2 bases from J, with 12 bases between. Per germline, CDR1 SGHDT and CDR2 YYEEEE.

CDR3: CASSQGIRGQRTDTQYF. As DNA, the CDR3 is TGCGCCAGCAGCCAAGGTATCCGGGGACAGCGCACAGATACGCAGTATTTT. The V gene is TRBV4-1, the J gene TRBJ2-3; 7 bases are a match to TRBD1. The CDR3 spans 17 residues. CDR1 is MGHRA and CDR2 is YSYEKL in the germline V gene. Trimming cost V 1 base and J 1 base; bases outside gene matches: 8.

The rearrangement uses TRBV11-2 and TRBJ2-3; D uncertain. V was shortened by 1 base and J by 0 bases, with 5 bases between the two germline ends. This CDR3 is 14 amino acids long. Germline V gene sequence: CDR1 SGHAT, CDR2 FQNNGV. The CDR3 sequence: CASSLVGSTDTQYF. The CDR3 DNA reads TGTGCCAGCAGCTTAGTCGGGAGCACAGATACGCAGTATTTT. Full variable domain (remainder filled in from reference TRBV11-2 and TRBJ2-3): EAGVAQSPRYKIIEKRQSVAFWCNPISGHATLYWYQQILGQGPKLLIQFQNNGVVDDSQLPKDRFSAERLKGVDSTLKIQPAKLEDSAVYLCASSLVGSTDTQYFGPGTRLTVL.

This chain uses TRBV5-6 with TRBJ1-2; 7 nucleotides line up with TRBD1. Trimming took 1 base from V and 4 from J; bases not matched to a gene: 1. This CDR3 is built from 13 residues. Germline CDR1 is SGHDT and CDR2 is YYEEEE. CDR3 loop: CASSLPGGYGYTF. Written as DNA, the CDR3 is TGTGCCAGCAGCTTGCCAGGGGGCTATGGCTACACCTTC.

V is TRBV20-1 and J is TRBJ2-7; tentative D call: TRBD1 (5 bases). The CDR3 loop spans 11 amino acids. Trimming took off 7 bases at V and 2 bases at J, with 9 bases between the two ends. CDR1 and CDR2 (germline): DFQATT, SNEGSKA (reference sequence). As DNA, the CDR3 is TGCAGTGGCCAGGGTCCCTACGAGCAGTACTTC. This sequence encodes CSGQGPYEQYF.

This chain joins TRBV18 and TRBJ2-1, with D possibly matching TRBD2 (6 bases). Trimming stripped 4 bases from V and 2 bases from J, with 12 bases between. The CDR3 runs to 15 residues. Germline loops: CDR1 KGHSH, CDR2 LQKENI. The CDR3 spells CASSLYSGTYNEQFF. CDR3 bases: TGTGCCAGCTCACTTTATAGCGGTACCTACAATGAGCAGTTCTTC.

This chain joins TRBV7-9 and TRBJ2-7, with D unclear. This CDR3 comprises 11 residues. Between the trimmed V and J ends, which lost 5 bases and 6 bases, there was a span of 8 bases. The germline CDR1 and CDR2 sequences are SEHNR and FQNEAQ (reference sequence). The CDR3 DNA is TGTGCCAGCAGCCCGCACGGCGAGCAGTACTTC. Residues: CASSPHGEQYF.